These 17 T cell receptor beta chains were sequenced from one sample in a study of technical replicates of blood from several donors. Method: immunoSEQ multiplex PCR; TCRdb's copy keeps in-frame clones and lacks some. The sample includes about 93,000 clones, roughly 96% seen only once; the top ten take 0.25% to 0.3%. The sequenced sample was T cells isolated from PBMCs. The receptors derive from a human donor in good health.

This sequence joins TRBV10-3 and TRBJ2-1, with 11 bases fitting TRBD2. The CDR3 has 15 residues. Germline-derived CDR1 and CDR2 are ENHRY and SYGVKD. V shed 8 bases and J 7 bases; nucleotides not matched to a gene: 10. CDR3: CAIGEGLAEINEQFF. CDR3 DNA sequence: TGTGCCATCGGAGAGGGACTAGCGGAAATTAATGAGCAGTTCTTC.

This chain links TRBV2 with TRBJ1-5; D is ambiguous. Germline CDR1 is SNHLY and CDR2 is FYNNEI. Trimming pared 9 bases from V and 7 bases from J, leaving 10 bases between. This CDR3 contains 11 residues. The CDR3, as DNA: TGTGCCAGAGGCGACGGGCAGCCCCAGCATTTT. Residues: CARGDGQPQHF.

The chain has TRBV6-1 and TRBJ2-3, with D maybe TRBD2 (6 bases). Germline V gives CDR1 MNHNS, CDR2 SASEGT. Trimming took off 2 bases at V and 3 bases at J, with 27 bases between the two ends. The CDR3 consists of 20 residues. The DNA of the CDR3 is TGTGCCAGCAGTGAACGGGGGAGTTGGGACGCTTTGAAGGCTACAGATACGCAGTATTTT. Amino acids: CASSERGSWDALKATDTQYF.

DNA of the CDR3: TGTGCCAGCTCACTAGGACAGCAATCCTACGAGCAGTACTTC. The encoded protein is CASSLGQQSYEQYF. The chain is built from TRBV18 and TRBJ2-7, with a weak D call TRBD1 (6 bases). The CDR3 is 14 amino acids. The germline V gene has CDR1 KGHSH and CDR2 LQKENI. V lost 4 bases and J lost 1, with 11 bases in between.

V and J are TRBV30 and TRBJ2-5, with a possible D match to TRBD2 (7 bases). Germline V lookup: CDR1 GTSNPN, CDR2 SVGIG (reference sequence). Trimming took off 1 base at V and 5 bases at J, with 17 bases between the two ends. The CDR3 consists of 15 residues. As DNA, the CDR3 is TGTGCCTGGAGTGACCGGAGGGGGGGCTCGGAGACCCAGTACTTC. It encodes CAWSDRRGGSETQYF.

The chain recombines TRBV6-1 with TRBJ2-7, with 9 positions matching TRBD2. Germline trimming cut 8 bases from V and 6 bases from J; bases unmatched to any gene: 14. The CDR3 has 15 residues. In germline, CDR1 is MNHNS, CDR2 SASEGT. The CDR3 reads CASAGAAGGLSEQYF. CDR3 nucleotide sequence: TGTGCCAGCGCCGGGGCGGCGGGGGGGTTGTCCGAGCAGTACTTC.

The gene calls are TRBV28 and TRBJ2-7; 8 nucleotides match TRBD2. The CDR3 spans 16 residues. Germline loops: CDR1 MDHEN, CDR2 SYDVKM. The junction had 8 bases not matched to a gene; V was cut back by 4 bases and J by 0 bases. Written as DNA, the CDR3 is TGTGCCAGCAGTTCCACCGGGGGGGGCATCTCCTACGAGCAGTACTTC. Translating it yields CASSSTGGGISYEQYF.

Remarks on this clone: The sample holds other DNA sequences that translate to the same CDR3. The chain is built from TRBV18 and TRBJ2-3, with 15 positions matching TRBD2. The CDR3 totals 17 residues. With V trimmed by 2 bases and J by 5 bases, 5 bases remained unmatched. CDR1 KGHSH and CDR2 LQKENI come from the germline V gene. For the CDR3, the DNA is TGTGCCAGCTCACCATTGGGACTAGCGGGGGGCGGAGATACGCAGTATTTT. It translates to CASSPLGLAGGGDTQYF.

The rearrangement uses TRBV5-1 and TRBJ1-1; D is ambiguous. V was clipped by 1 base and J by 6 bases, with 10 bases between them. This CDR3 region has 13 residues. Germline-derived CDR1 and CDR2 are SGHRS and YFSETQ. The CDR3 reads CASSLRRDAEAFF. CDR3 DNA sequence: TGCGCCAGCAGCTTGAGGCGGGATGCTGAAGCTTTCTTT.

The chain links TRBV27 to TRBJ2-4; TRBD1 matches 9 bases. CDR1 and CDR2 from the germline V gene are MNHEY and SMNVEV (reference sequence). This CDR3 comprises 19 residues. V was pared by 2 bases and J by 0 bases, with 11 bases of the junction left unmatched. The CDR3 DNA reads TGTGCCAGCAGTTTAGGGGGGGGACAGGGAAGGGGAGCCAAAAACATTCAGTACTTC. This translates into CASSLGGGQGRGAKNIQYF.

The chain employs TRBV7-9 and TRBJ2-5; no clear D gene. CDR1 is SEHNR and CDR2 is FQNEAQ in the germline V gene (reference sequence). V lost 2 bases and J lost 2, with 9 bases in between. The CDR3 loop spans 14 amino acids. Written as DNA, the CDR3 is TGTGCCAGCAGCTTATCACAAGCGCAAGAGACCCAGTACTTC. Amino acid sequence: CASSLSQAQETQYF.

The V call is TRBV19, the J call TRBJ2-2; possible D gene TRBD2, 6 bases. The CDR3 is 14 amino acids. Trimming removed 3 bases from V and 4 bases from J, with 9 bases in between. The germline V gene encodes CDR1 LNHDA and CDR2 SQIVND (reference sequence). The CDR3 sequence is CASSMGGGTGELFF. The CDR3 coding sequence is TGTGCCAGTAGTATGGGAGGAGGCACCGGGGAGCTGTTTTTT. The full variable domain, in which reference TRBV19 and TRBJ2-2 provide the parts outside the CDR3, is DGGITQSPKYLFRKEGQNVTLSCEQNLNHDAMYWYRQDPGQGLRLIYYSQIVNDFQKGDIAEGYSVSREKKESFPLTVTSAQKNPTAFYLCASSMGGGTGELFFGEGSRLTVL.

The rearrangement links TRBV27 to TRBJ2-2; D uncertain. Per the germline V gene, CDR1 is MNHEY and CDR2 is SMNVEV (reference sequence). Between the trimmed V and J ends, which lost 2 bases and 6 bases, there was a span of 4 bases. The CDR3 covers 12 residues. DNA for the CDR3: TGTGCCAGCAGTTTAAACTCCGGGGAGCTGTTTTTT. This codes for CASSLNSGELFF.

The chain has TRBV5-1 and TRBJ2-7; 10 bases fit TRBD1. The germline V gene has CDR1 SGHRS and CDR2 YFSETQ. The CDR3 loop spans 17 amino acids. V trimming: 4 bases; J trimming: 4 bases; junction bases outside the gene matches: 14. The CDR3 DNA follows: TGCGCCAGCAGCCAAGGATCCCGGGACAGGGGAAAATACGAGCAGTACTTC. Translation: CASSQGSRDRGKYEQYF.

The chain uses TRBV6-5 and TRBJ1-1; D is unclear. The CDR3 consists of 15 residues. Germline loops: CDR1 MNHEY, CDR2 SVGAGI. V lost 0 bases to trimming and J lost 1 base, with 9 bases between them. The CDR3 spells CASSYSMAGNTEAFF. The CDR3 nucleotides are TGTGCCAGCAGTTACTCGATGGCAGGGAACACTGAAGCTTTCTTT.

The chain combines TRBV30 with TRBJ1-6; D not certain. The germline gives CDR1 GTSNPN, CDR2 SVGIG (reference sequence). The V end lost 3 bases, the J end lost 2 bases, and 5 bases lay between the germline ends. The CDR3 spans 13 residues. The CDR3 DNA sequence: TGTGCCTGGAGCCGGGCCTATAATTCACCCCTCCACTTT. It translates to CAWSRAYNSPLHF.

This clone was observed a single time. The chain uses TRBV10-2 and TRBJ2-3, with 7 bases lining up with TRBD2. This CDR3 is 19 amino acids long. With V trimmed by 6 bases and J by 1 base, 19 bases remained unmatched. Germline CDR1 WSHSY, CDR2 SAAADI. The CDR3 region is CASSGYTAGGAGRTDTQYF. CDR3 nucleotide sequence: TGCGCCAGCAGCGGGTACACAGCTGGTGGAGCGGGGCGCACAGATACGCAGTATTTT.